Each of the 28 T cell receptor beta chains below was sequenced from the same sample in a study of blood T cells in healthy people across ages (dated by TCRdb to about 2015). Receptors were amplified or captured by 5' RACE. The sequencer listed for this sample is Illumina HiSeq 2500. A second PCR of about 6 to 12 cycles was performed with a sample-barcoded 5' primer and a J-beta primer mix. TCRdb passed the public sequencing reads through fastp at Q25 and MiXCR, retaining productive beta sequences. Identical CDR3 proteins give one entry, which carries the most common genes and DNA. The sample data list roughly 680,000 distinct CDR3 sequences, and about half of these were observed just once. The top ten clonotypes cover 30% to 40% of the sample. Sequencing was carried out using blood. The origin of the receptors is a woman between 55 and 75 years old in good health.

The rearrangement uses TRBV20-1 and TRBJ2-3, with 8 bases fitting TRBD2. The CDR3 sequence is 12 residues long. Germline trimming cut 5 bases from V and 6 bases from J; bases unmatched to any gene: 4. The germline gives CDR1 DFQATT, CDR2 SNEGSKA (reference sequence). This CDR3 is CSASGGPDTQYF. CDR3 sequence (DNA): TGCAGTGCTTCGGGAGGGCCCGATACGCAGTATTTT.

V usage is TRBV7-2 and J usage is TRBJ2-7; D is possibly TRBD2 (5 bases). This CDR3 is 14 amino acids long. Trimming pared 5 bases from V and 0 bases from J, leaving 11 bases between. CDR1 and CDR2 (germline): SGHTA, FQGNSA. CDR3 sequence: CASSSGVFSYEQYF. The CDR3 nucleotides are TGTGCCAGCAGCAGCGGTGTTTTCTCCTACGAGCAGTACTTC.

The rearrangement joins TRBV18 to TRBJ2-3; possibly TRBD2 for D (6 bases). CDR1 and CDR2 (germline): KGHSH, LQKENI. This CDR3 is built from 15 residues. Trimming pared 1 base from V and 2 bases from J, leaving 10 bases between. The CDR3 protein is CASSPQIADTDTQYF. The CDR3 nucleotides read TGTGCCAGCTCACCACAGATAGCGGACACAGATACGCAGTATTTT.

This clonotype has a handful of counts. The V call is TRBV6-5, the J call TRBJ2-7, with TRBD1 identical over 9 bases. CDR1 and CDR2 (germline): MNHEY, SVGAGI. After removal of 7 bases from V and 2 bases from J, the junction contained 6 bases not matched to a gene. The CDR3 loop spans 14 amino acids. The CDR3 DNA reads TGTGCCAGCACCGAGGACAGGGGAACCTACGAGCAGTACTTC. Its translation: CASTEDRGTYEQYF.

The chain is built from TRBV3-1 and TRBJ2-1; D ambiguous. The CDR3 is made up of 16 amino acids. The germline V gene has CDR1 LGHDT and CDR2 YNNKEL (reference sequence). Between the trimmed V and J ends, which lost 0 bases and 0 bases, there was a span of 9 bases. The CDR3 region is CASSQDLASSYNEQFF. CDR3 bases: TGTGCCAGCAGCCAAGACCTGGCGAGCTCCTACAATGAGCAGTTCTTC.

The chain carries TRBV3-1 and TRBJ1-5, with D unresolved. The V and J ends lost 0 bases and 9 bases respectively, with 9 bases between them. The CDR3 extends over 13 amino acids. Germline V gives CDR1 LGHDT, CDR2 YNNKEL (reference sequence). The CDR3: CASSQDLGLPQHF. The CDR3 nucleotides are TGTGCCAGCAGCCAAGATTTGGGGTTGCCCCAGCATTTT. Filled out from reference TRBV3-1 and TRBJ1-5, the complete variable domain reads DTAVSQTPKYLVTQMGNDKSIKCEQNLGHDTMYWYKQDSKKFLKIMFSYNNKELIINETVPNRFSPKSPDKAHLNLHINSLELGDSAVYFCASSQDLGLPQHFGDGTRLSIL.

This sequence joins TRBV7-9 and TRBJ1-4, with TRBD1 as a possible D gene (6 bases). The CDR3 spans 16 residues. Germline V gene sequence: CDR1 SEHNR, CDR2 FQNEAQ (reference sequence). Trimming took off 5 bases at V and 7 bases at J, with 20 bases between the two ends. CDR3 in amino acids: CASSIAPVGGPEKLFF. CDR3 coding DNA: TGTGCCAGCAGCATCGCCCCTGTGGGGGGGCCTGAAAAACTGTTTTTT.

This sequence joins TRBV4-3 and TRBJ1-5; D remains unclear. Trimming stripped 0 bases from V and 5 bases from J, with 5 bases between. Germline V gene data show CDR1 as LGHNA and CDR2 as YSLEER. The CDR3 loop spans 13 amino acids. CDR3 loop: CASSQDLYQPQHF. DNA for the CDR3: TGCGCCAGCAGCCAAGATTTATATCAGCCCCAGCATTTT.

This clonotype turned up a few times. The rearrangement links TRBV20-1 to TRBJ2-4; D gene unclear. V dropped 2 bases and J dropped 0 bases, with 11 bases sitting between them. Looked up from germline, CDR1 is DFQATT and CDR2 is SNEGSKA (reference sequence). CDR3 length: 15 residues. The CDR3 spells CSARMAVLAKNIQYF. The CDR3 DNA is TGCAGTGCTAGAATGGCAGTCCTAGCCAAAAACATTCAGTACTTC.

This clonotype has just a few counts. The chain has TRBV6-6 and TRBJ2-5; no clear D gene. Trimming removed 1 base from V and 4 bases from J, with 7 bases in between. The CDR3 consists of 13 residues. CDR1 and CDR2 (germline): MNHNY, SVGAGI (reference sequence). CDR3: CASSYFRRETQYF. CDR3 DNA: TGTGCCAGCAGTTACTTCCGTCGAGAGACCCAGTACTTC.

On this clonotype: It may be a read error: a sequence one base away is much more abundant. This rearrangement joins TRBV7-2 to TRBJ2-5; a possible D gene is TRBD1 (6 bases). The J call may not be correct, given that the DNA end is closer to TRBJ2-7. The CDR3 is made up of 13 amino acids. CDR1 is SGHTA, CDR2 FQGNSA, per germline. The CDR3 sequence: CAGSSLGANEQYF. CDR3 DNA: TGTGCCGGCAGCTCCCTGGGGGCAAACGAGCAGTACTTC.

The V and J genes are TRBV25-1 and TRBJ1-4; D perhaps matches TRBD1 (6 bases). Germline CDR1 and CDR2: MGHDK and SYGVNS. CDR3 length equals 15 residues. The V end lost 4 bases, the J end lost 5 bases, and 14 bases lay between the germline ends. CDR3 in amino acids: CASSGATGYNEKLFF. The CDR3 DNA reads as TGTGCCAGCAGTGGCGCTACAGGGTACAATGAAAAACTGTTTTTT.

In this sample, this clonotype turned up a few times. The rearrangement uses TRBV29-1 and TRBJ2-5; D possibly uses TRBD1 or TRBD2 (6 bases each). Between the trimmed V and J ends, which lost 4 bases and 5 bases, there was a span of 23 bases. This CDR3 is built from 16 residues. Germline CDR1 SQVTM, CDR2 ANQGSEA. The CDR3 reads CSVVGGPGAVLETQYF. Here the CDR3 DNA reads TGCAGCGTTGTAGGGGGACCGGGGGCGGTTTTGGAGACCCAGTACTTC.

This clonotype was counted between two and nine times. CDR3 in DNA: TGTGCCAGCTCACCACGTCAAGACAATGAGCAGTTCTTC. Translation gives CASSPRQDNEQFF. This chain uses TRBV18 with TRBJ2-1; D is unclear. Germline values: CDR1 KGHSH, CDR2 LQKENI. Trimming removed 1 base at V and 5 bases at J, with 6 bases between. CDR3 length: 13 amino acids. Combining the CDR3 with reference TRBV18 and TRBJ2-1 gives the whole variable domain NAGVMQNPRHLVRRRGQEARLRCSPMKGHSHVYWYRQLPEEGLKFMVYLQKENIIDESGMPKERFSAEFPKEGPSILRIQQVVRGDSAAYFCASSPRQDNEQFFGPGTRLTVL.

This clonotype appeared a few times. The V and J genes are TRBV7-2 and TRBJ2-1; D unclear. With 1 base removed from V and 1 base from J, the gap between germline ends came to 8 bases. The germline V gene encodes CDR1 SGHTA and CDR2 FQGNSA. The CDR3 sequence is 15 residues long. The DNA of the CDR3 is TGTGCCAGCAGCTTAGAGGTAGGGTCCTACAATGAGCAGTTCTTC. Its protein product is CASSLEVGSYNEQFF.

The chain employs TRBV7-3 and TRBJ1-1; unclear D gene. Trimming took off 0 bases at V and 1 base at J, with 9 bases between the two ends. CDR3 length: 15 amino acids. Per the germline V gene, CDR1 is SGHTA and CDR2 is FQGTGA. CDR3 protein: CASSLTGTPNTEAFF. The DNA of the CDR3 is TGTGCCAGCAGCTTAACGGGTACACCGAACACTGAAGCTTTCTTT. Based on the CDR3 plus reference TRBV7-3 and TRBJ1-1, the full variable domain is GAGVSQTPSNKVTEKGKYVELRCDPISGHTALYWYRQSLGQGPEFLIYFQGTGAADDSGLPNDRFFAVRPEGSVSTLKIQRTERGDSAVYLCASSLTGTPNTEAFFGQGTRLTVV.

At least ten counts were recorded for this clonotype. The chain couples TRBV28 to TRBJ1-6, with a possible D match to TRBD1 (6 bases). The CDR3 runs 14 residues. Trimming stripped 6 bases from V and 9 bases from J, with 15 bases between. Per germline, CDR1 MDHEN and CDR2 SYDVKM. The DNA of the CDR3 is TGTGCCAGCAGAGAAAACAGGGCCAGTTCACCCCTCCACTTT. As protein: CASRENRASSPLHF.

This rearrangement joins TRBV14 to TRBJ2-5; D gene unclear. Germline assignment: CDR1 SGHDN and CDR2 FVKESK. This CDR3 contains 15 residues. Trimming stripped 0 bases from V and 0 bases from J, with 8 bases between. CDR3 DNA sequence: TGTGCCAGCAGCCAAGATAGGAAGAACCAAGAGACCCAGTACTTC. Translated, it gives CASSQDRKNQETQYF.

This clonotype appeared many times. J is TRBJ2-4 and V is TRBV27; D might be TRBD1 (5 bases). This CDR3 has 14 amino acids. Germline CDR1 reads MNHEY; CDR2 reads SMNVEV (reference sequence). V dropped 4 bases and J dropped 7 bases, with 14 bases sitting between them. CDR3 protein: CASSSRVSGNIQYF. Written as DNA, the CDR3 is TGTGCCAGCAGTTCCAGGGTATCTGGGAACATTCAGTACTTC.

The CDR3 sequence: CASSLEPSGSNEQFF. The CDR3 DNA is TGTGCCAGCAGCTTAGAGCCTAGCGGGAGTAATGAGCAGTTCTTC. V usage is TRBV7-2 and J usage is TRBJ2-1, with 10 bases that match TRBD2. The CDR3 spans 15 residues. The V gene end was trimmed by 1 base and the J gene end by 7 bases; junction bases not matched to a gene: 4. Germline values: CDR1 SGHTA, CDR2 FQGNSA.

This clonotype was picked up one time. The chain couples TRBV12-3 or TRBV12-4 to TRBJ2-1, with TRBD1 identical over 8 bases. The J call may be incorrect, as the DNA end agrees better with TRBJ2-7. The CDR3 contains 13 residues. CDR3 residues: CASSGQVYNEQYF. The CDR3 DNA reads TGTGCCAGCTCGGGACAGGTATACAATGAGCAGTACTTC.

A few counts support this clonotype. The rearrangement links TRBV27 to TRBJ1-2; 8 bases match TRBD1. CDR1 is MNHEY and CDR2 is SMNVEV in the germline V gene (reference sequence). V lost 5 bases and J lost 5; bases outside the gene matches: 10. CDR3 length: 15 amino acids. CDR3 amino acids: CASSPQTGAVYGYTF. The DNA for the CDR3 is TGTGCCAGCAGTCCGCAGACAGGGGCCGTTTATGGCTACACCTTC.

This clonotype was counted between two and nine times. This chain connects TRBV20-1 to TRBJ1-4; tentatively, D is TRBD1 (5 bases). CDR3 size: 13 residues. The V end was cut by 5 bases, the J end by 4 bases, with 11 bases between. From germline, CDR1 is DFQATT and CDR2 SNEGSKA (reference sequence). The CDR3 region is CSAPGQLNEKLFF. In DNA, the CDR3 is TGCAGTGCTCCCGGACAACTTAATGAAAAACTGTTTTTT.

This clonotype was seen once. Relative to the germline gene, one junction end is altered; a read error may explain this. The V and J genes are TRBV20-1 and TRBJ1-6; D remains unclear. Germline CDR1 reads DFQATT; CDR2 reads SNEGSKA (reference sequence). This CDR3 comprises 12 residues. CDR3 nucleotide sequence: TGCAGGGCTAGAGAACGGGAGTCACCCCTCCACTTT. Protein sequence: CRARERESPLHF.

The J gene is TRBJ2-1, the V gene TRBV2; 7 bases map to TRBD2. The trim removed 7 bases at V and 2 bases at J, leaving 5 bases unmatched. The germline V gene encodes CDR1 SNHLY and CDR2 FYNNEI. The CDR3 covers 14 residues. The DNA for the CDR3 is TGTGCCAGCAAGAGCGGGACGACCTACAATGAGCAGTTCTTC. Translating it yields CASKSGTTYNEQFF.

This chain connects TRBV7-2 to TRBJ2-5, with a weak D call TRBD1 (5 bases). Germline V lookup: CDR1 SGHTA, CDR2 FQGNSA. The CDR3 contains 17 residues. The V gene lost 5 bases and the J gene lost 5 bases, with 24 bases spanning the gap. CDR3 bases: TGTGCCAGCAGCATTAGAGCTACCCTCAGGGCGAAGGAGACCCAGTACTTC. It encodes CASSIRATLRAKETQYF.

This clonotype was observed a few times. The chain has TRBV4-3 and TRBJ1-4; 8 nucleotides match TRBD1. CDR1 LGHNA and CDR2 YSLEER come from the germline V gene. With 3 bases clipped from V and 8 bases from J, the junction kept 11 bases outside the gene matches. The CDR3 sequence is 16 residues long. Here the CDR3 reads CASSHDLTGVGEKLFF. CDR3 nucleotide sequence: TGCGCCAGCAGCCATGACTTGACAGGGGTTGGGGAAAAACTGTTTTTT.

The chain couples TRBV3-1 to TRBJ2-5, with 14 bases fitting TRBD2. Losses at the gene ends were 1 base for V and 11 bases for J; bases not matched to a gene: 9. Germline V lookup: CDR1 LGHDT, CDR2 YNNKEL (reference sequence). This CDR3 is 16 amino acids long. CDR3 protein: CASSQAGTSGSVEQYF. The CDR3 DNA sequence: TGTGCCAGCAGCCAAGCCGGGACTAGCGGGAGCGTTGAGCAGTACTTC.